The clone carrying this TCR beta chain occurred a few times. Its specificity is unknown. Each sample had two DNA replicates, about 0.47 ug blood or about 1.4 ug tissue. Method: immunoSEQ multiplex PCR; TCRdb's copy keeps in-frame clones and lacks some. This sample has approximately 75,000 clones, with around 80% found just once. This entry belongs to a study of early stage breast cancer tumors. Study-wide background: Most of the 16 invasive tumors were ER+, PR+ and HER2-. Study-wide findings and caveats: In about 90% of the 16 patients, blood comparison separated tumor from normal breast.

Germline V gene sequence: CDR1 LNHDA, CDR2 SQIVND (reference sequence). The CDR3 is 14 amino acids. Between the trimmed V and J ends, which lost 7 bases and 1 base, there was a span of 13 bases. This sequence joins TRBV19 and TRBJ1-1; D might be TRBD1 (6 bases). This sequence was found in a person aged 40 to 50 with breast cancer. The sample taken for sequencing was blood. The CDR3: CASIPQGKNTEAFF. CDR3 sequence (DNA): TGTGCCAGTATCCCACAGGGCAAGAACACTGAAGCTTTCTTT.